One sample yielded the 26 T cell receptor beta chains listed below, sequenced in a study of cytomegalovirus exposure and HLA in healthy donors. PCR primers comprised 60 Vbeta and 13 Jbeta primers. Some clones are missing from TCRdb's copy, which holds only in-frame ones; the method was immunoSEQ multiplex PCR. The table includes approximately 92,000 clones, around 81% detected once. Sequenced: PBMCs. The receptors were sampled from a woman in her 70s in good health and CMV-seropositive.

V gene TRBV30 combines with J gene TRBJ2-4; no clear D gene. The CDR3 runs 17 residues. Germline values: CDR1 GTSNPN, CDR2 SVGIG (reference sequence). The ends were cut back, 0 bases at V and 0 bases at J, with 15 bases in the middle. CDR3 in amino acids: CAWSVRTQTLAKNIQYF. CDR3 bases: TGTGCCTGGAGTGTACGAACTCAAACTCTAGCCAAAAACATTCAGTACTTC. The full variable domain, rest sourced from reference TRBV30 and TRBJ2-4, is SQTIHQWPATLVQPVGSPLSLECTVEGTSNPNLYWYRQAAGRGLQLLFYSVGIGQISSEVPQNLSASRPQDRQFILSSKKLLLSDSGFYLCAWSVRTQTLAKNIQYFGAGTRLSVL.

The chain couples TRBV4-3 to TRBJ2-7; D is perhaps TRBD1 (5 bases). Germline V lookup: CDR1 LGHNA, CDR2 YSLEER. Trimming pared 3 bases from V and 6 bases from J, leaving 15 bases between. The CDR3 sequence is 14 residues long. CDR3 sequence reads: CASSQGFTGSEQYF. The DNA for the CDR3 is TGCGCCAGCAGCCAGGGTTTTACAGGTAGCGAGCAGTACTTC.

This chain uses TRBV5-6 with TRBJ1-2; D unclear. V was trimmed by 0 bases and J by 8 bases, leaving 11 bases between them. The germline gives CDR1 SGHDT, CDR2 YYEEEE. This CDR3 is built from 13 residues. The CDR3 DNA sequence: TGTGCCAGCAGCTTGGCGATGGGAGACGGCTACACCTTC. Translation gives CASSLAMGDGYTF.

J is TRBJ2-1 and V is TRBV2; maybe TRBD1 (5 bases). V shed 8 bases and J shed 3 bases, with 8 bases lying between them. Germline-derived CDR1 and CDR2 are SNHLY and FYNNEI. The CDR3 length is 12 residues. The CDR3: CASGAFYNEQFF. The CDR3 DNA reads as TGTGCCAGCGGGGCGTTCTACAATGAGCAGTTCTTC.

The gene calls are TRBV30 and TRBJ2-1; TRBD2 aligns across 7 bases. Germline CDR1 GTSNPN, CDR2 SVGIG (reference sequence). The CDR3 runs to 19 residues. After removal of 1 base from V and 3 bases from J, the junction contained 18 bases not matched to a gene. The CDR3 nucleotides are TGTGCCTGGAGTGGACGACTGAGTAGTAGCGGGCCAAACTACAATGAGCAGTTCTTC. Protein product: CAWSGRLSSSGPNYNEQFF.

This sequence joins TRBV11-3 and TRBJ2-7, with 15 nucleotides matching TRBD2. With 2 bases clipped from V and 0 bases from J, the junction kept 8 bases outside the gene matches. CDR1 is SGHNT, CDR2 YENEEA, per germline. This CDR3 contains 19 residues. CDR3 sequence: CASSLLGTSGRLSSYEQYF. In nucleotides, the CDR3 is TGTGCCAGCAGCTTATTAGGGACTAGCGGGAGGTTAAGCTCCTACGAGCAGTACTTC.

This chain uses TRBV7-3 with TRBJ1-1, with a weak D call TRBD1 (6 bases). Between the trimmed V and J ends, which lost 2 bases and 5 bases, there was a span of 15 bases. The germline gives CDR1 SGHTA, CDR2 FQGTGA. The CDR3 is 15 amino acids. DNA of the CDR3: TGTGCCAGCAGCTTAGGCTCGAGGGGGGGGACTGAAGCTTTCTTT. As protein: CASSLGSRGGTEAFF.

This clone turned up a few times. The junction shows a germline mismatch at one end, possibly a read error. The V call is TRBV4-3, the J call TRBJ2-1; the match to TRBD2 covers 11 bases. The germline gives CDR1 LGHNA, CDR2 YSLEER. The CDR3 loop spans 15 amino acids. CDR3 sequence (DNA): TGCGCCAGCAGCCAAGACCCCATTAGCGGGAGGGAGGTGGTCTTC. Translated: CASSQDPISGREVVF.

The chain recombines TRBV6-5 with TRBJ2-7; 9 bases are shared with TRBD2. There are 13 residues in the CDR3. V lost 2 bases, J lost 8 bases, and 4 bases stayed unmatched. Germline CDR1 reads MNHEY; CDR2 reads SVGAGI. The CDR3 is CASSYISGGQQYF. The CDR3 DNA is TGTGCCAGCAGTTACATTAGCGGGGGTCAGCAGTACTTC.

The gene calls are TRBV2 and TRBJ2-7; no clear D gene. CDR3 size: 12 residues. Germline V gene data show CDR1 as SNHLY and CDR2 as FYNNEI. V lost 4 bases and J 3 bases, leaving 7 bases between the germline ends. The CDR3 reads CASSARSYEQYF. CDR3 DNA sequence: TGTGCCAGCAGTGCCCGCAGCTACGAGCAGTACTTC.

The chain is built from TRBV6-6 and TRBJ1-2; no clear D. The CDR3 contains 13 residues. Germline values: CDR1 MNHNY, CDR2 SVGAGI (reference sequence). Trimming shortened V by 4 bases and J by 7 bases, and 13 bases separated the two germline ends. CDR3 nucleotide sequence: TGTGCCAGCAGTTCATCCCCGTCGGGTGGCTACACCTTC. Its protein product is CASSSSPSGGYTF.

J is TRBJ2-7 and V is TRBV5-1; 9 nucleotides line up with TRBD2. The germline V gene has CDR1 SGHRS and CDR2 YFSETQ. Trimming took 1 base from V and 1 from J; bases not matched to a gene: 9. The CDR3 sequence is 17 residues long. In DNA, the CDR3 is TGCGCCAGCAGCTTGATTGGTAGCGGGAGAAAGTCCTACGAGCAGTACTTC. As protein: CASSLIGSGRKSYEQYF.

The chain joins TRBV5-1 to TRBJ1-2; no clear D. The CDR3 consists of 15 residues. The V and J ends lost 0 bases and 0 bases respectively, with 9 bases between them. Germline V gene sequence: CDR1 SGHRS, CDR2 YFSETQ. The DNA of the CDR3 is TGCGCCAGCAGCTTGGAGGCAGGAACTAACTATGGCTACACCTTC. Encoded protein: CASSLEAGTNYGYTF.

Here the CDR3 DNA reads TGCGCCAGCAGCGCCATAGCGGGAGTAGGACAAGAGACCCAGTACTTC. Its protein product is CASSAIAGVGQETQYF. This chain joins TRBV5-1 and TRBJ2-5; 9 bases fit TRBD2. CDR3 length: 16 amino acids. Germline loops: CDR1 SGHRS, CDR2 YFSETQ. V lost 4 bases, J lost 2 bases, and 9 bases stayed unmatched.

V is TRBV28 and J is TRBJ1-2; 7 positions match TRBD1. This CDR3 is 14 amino acids long. CDR1 is MDHEN and CDR2 is SYDVKM in the germline V gene. Trimming cost V 7 bases and J 7 bases; bases outside gene matches: 12. In DNA, the CDR3 is TGTGCCAGCAATATATACAGGGGTGGAAGTGGCTACACCTTC. This translates into CASNIYRGGSGYTF.

The chain uses TRBV7-2 and TRBJ1-5; unclear D gene. Germline lookup yields CDR1 SGHTA and CDR2 FQGNSA. V was cut by 2 bases and J by 3 bases, with 5 bases left in between. The CDR3 length is 13 residues. This CDR3 reads CASSLQANQPQHF. CDR3 DNA sequence: TGTGCCAGCAGCTTACAGGCCAATCAGCCCCAGCATTTT. Full variable domain (missing parts from reference TRBV7-2 and TRBJ1-5): GAGVSQSPSNKVTEKGKDVELRCDPISGHTALYWYRQSLGQGLEFLIYFQGNSAPDKSGLPSDRFSAERTGGSVSTLTIQRTQQEDSAVYLCASSLQANQPQHFGDGTRLSIL.

This clone occurred once. The chain is built from TRBV27 and TRBJ2-2, with 10 bases matching TRBD2. Germline V gene data show CDR1 as MNHEY and CDR2 as SMNVEV (reference sequence). V lost 4 bases and J lost 8; bases outside the gene matches: 7. The CDR3 extends over 15 amino acids. Written as DNA, the CDR3 is TGTGCCAGCAGTTCCAGCGGGAGGGCCAAAGGGGAGCTGTTTTTT. Its protein is CASSSSGRAKGELFF.

V usage is TRBV10-3 and J usage is TRBJ2-1; 7 bases map to TRBD2. CDR1 and CDR2 (germline): ENHRY, SYGVKD. V shed 7 bases, J shed 4 bases, and the junction held 4 bases outside the gene matches. The CDR3 is 13 residues long. The chain's CDR3 is CAIKSGVYNEQFF. The CDR3 DNA sequence: TGTGCCATCAAGAGCGGGGTATACAATGAGCAGTTCTTC.

The chain is built from TRBV19 and TRBJ2-3; D possibly corresponds to TRBD1 (7 bases). Germline-derived CDR1 and CDR2 are LNHDA and SQIVND (reference sequence). The CDR3 runs 14 residues. V lost 3 bases and J lost 4, with 11 bases in between. In DNA form, the CDR3 reads TGTGCCAGTAGTATCCAGGGGGGCGCAGATACGCAGTATTTT. Translation gives CASSIQGGADTQYF.

V gene TRBV11-3 combines with J gene TRBJ2-7; D is ambiguous. Trimming stripped 1 base from V and 1 base from J, with 8 bases between. The CDR3 covers 14 residues. Per germline, CDR1 SGHNT and CDR2 YENEEA. This chain's CDR3 is CASSLGLTSYEQYF. The CDR3 region has the DNA TGTGCCAGCAGCTTAGGACTCACGTCCTACGAGCAGTACTTC.

The genes are TRBV28 and TRBJ2-7, with a weak D call TRBD1 (5 bases). This CDR3 has 12 residues. The germline CDR1 and CDR2 sequences are MDHEN and SYDVKM. V lost 8 bases and J lost 4, with 12 bases in between. The CDR3 DNA is TGTGCCAGCTACGACAGTCGGTACGAGCAGTACTTC. Its translation: CASYDSRYEQYF.

This clone was seen a few times. Here the CDR3 DNA reads TGTGCCAGCAGCCCGACCGTTGCGGGCGAGCAGTACTTC. Translating it yields CASSPTVAGEQYF. V usage is TRBV6-6 and J usage is TRBJ2-7, with D tentatively TRBD2 (5 bases). The germline CDR1 and CDR2 sequences are MNHNY and SVGAGI (reference sequence). The CDR3 has 13 residues. The ends were cut back, 6 bases at V and 6 bases at J, with 15 bases in the middle.

The gene calls are TRBV11-2 and TRBJ2-6; D not resolved. CDR1 SGHAT and CDR2 FQNNGV come from the germline V gene. Trimming shortened V by 5 bases and J by 4 bases, and 12 bases separated the two germline ends. The CDR3 loop spans 15 amino acids. CDR3 in amino acids: CASSVEAVGANVLTF. The DNA of the CDR3 is TGTGCCAGCAGCGTTGAAGCCGTCGGGGCCAACGTCCTGACTTTC.

The chain employs TRBV29-1 and TRBJ1-1; a weak D match, TRBD1 (6 bases). Germline V gene data show CDR1 as SQVTM and CDR2 as ANQGSEA. The CDR3 loop spans 13 amino acids. V was shortened by 5 bases and J by 1 base, with 11 bases between the two germline ends. CDR3 protein: CSVHGQSNTEAFF. The CDR3 bases are TGCAGCGTTCACGGACAGTCGAACACTGAAGCTTTCTTT.

This chain links TRBV21-1 with TRBJ2-3; the tabulated D call, TRBD2, remains unverified against the DNA. TRBV21-1 counts as a pseudogene. This CDR3 has 13 amino acids. The CDR3 DNA reads TGTGCCAGCAGCAACCTCAGCACAGATACGCAGTATTTT. Residues: CASSNLSTDTQYF.

The chain has TRBV15 and TRBJ1-2; no definite D call. Germline V gene sequence: CDR1 LNHNV, CDR2 YYDKDF (reference sequence). The CDR3 has 13 residues. Trimming shortened V by 0 bases and J by 8 bases, and 10 bases separated the two germline ends. CDR3 nucleotide sequence: TGTGCCACCAGCAGAGAGGAGGGAGCAGGCTACACCTTC. The encoded protein is CATSREEGAGYTF. The variable domain in full, completed from reference TRBV15 and TRBJ1-2, reads DAMVIQNPRYQVTQFGKPVTLSCSQTLNHNVMYWYQQKSSQAPKLLFHYYDKDFNNEADTPDNFQSRRPNTSFCFLDIRSPGLGDTAMYLCATSREEGAGYTFGSGTRLTVV.